This TCR beta chain was observed in a study of blood T cell repertoires in COVID-19. There are a few counts of this clone. Assay used: immunoSEQ multiplex PCR; TCRdb lists only in-frame clones, some missing. Of about 87,000 clones listed, roughly 80% were seen once; the top ten hold 15% to 20%. The CDR3 is made up of 14 amino acids. Germline assignment: CDR1 LNHDA and CDR2 SQIVND (reference sequence). The germline V and J ends were trimmed by 5 bases and 3 bases, with 14 bases remaining between them. This chain links TRBV19 with TRBJ2-7; the D gene is possibly TRBD1 (6 bases). The material sequenced was peripheral blood. The receptor was isolated from a woman older than 75 with active or convalescent COVID-19. Written as DNA, the CDR3 is TGTGCCAGTAGTTTATCGGGACATTTCTACGAGCAGTACTTC. Its protein product is CASSLSGHFYEQYF.